The T cell receptor beta chain under discussion was sequenced for a study of T-cell reconstitution after alpha-beta-depleted transplantation in children. Unique molecular identifiers were used to barcode this TCRbeta library. Each CDR3 protein gets one entry after TCRdb re-called the PCR reads with MiXCR. This sample has under 250,000 distinct CDR3 sequences, with more than 20% found just once. This clonotype was seen more than once but under ten times. The CDR3 runs 17 residues. The sequence was obtained from a female patient aged 2 to 10 who had a stem cell transplant for congenital amegakaryocytic thrombocytopenia, so the T cells may come from the graft donor. The sequencing used PBMCs, mostly from graft donor cells, collected 360 days after TCRalphabeta/CD19-depleted stem cell transplant. The chain combines TRBV21-1 with TRBJ1-5; the D call of TRBD1 is as the table states it, not checked on the DNA. TRBV21-1 is listed as a pseudogene. The CDR3 sequence is CASSKGALQGVNQPQHF. CDR3 nucleotides: TGTGCCAGCAGCAAAGGGGCACTACAGGGAGTTAATCAGCCCCAGCATTTT.